This T cell receptor (beta chain) was identified in a study of T cells after yellow fever vaccination. The germline V gene has CDR1 SGHDT and CDR2 YYEEEE. V lost 6 bases to trimming and J lost 5 bases, with 15 bases between them. The CDR3 is made up of 14 amino acids. This clonotype has ten or more counts. A single record per CDR3 protein comes from TCRdb applying MiXCR to the 5' RACE reads. The data show some 250,000 distinct CDR3 sequences, more than 3.5% seen once. This TCR was sampled from a man aged 18 to 30 who received the YFV17D yellow fever vaccine. This sequence joins TRBV5-6 and TRBJ2-1, with D perhaps matching TRBD1 or TRBD2 (5 bases each). The sample was PBMCs, taken 15 days after the yellow fever booster vaccination. The DNA for the CDR3 is TGTGCCAGCACCCGCCGGGACGGACACAATGAGCAGTTCTTC. This sequence encodes CASTRRDGHNEQFF.